This is a list of T cell receptor beta chains from one sample in a study of neoadjuvant nivolumab and ipilimumab in lung cancer. Measured with immunoSEQ multiplex PCR; TCRdb has only the in-frame clones, and not every one. The sample shows about 18,000 clones, 60% to 85% of them seen only once. The sequencing here drew on tumor tissue, taken after neoadjuvant nivolumab, alone or with ipilimumab, at or shortly before surgery. Receptors were obtained from an adult with non-small cell lung cancer. The CDR3 runs from the conserved cysteine through the conserved F or W. The D gene is left open where the match is weak. Clone sizes are given selectively: once, few, many, or a class where the clone is expanded.

CDR3	DNA	size	J	D	V
CASSLAGTGYTEAFF	TGTGCCAGCAGCTTAGCAGGGACGGGGTACACTGAAGCTTTCTTT	NA	TRBJ1-1	NA	TRBV11-2
CASSLLGPSYNEQFF	TGTGCCAGCAGCTTATTAGGCCCATCCTACAATGAGCAGTTCTTC	NA	TRBJ2-1	NA	TRBV11-2
CASSFAGQETQYF	TGTGCCAGCAGTTTTGCGGGACAAGAGACCCAGTACTTC	NA	TRBJ2-5	NA	TRBV28
CASSLQGGTNTEAFF	TGTGCCAGCAGCTTACAGGGAGGGACGAACACTGAAGCTTTCTTT	NA	TRBJ1-1	NA	TRBV5-4
CASREGSYGGYTF	TGTGCCAGCAGGGAAGGGTCCTATGGCGGCTACACCTTC	NA	TRBJ1-2	NA	TRBV6-1
CAWVQGSGYTF	TGTGCCTGGGTACAGGGGAGTGGCTACACCTTC	NA	TRBJ1-2	TRBD1	TRBV30
CATSRGDRSYEQYF	TGTGCCACCAGCAGGGGGGACAGGAGCTACGAGCAGTACTTC	NA	TRBJ2-7	TRBD1	TRBV15
CASNWNRGGNNEQFF	TGTGCCAGCAATTGGAACAGGGGAGGCAACAATGAGCAGTTCTTC	NA	TRBJ2-1	NA	TRBV6-6
CASSPQIQGTQGEQYF	TGTGCCAGCTCACCGCAGATTCAGGGTACCCAAGGCGAGCAGTACTTC	NA	TRBJ2-7	NA	TRBV18
CASSYSMATTSYEQYF	TGTGCCAGCAGTTACTCGATGGCAACTACTTCCTACGAGCAGTACTTC	NA	TRBJ2-7	NA	TRBV6-5
CASSPQGTSTYNEQFF	TGCGCCAGCAGCCCCCAGGGGACCTCTACCTACAATGAGCAGTTCTTC	NA	TRBJ2-1	NA	TRBV5-1
CASSSGTRNEQFF	TGTGCCAGCAGTTCCGGGACTAGAAATGAGCAGTTCTTC	NA	TRBJ2-1	TRBD2	TRBV25-1
CASIPSGTWLGQYF	TGCGCCAGCATCCCCTCGGGCACGTGGTTGGGGCAGTACTTC	NA	TRBJ2-7	NA	TRBV5-1
CASVPGQSTDTQYF	TGTGCCAGCGTACCGGGACAGAGCACAGATACGCAGTATTTT	NA	TRBJ2-3	TRBD1	TRBV18
CASSQERTSRNYGYTF	TGCGCCAGCAGCCAAGAACGGACAAGTCGCAACTATGGCTACACCTTC	medium-sized	TRBJ1-2	NA	TRBV4-3
CASNRGTGGGRGYTF	TGTGCCAGTAACCGAGGGACAGGGGGCGGCCGGGGCTACACCTTC	NA	TRBJ1-2	TRBD1	TRBV19
CASSPTGPNPYEQYF	TGTGCCAGCTCACCAACAGGCCCTAATCCCTACGAGCAGTACTTC	NA	TRBJ2-7	NA	TRBV18
CASSGDRNYEQYF	TGTGCCAGCAGCGGAGACAGGAATTACGAGCAGTACTTC	NA	TRBJ2-7	NA	TRBV5-6
CASSLATSSYNEQFF	TGCGCCAGCAGCTTGGCCACGAGCTCCTACAATGAGCAGTTCTTC	NA	TRBJ2-1	NA	TRBV5-1
CASSPGTAGNIQYF	TGTGCCAGCTCACCAGGAACAGCGGGAAACATTCAGTACTTC	NA	TRBJ2-4	NA	TRBV18
CASSPKARDEQYF	TGTGCCAGCTCACCAAAGGCCAGAGACGAGCAGTACTTC	few	TRBJ2-7	NA	TRBV18
CAISETKDTQYF	TGTGCCATCAGTGAAACAAAAGATACGCAGTATTTT	NA	TRBJ2-3	NA	TRBV10-3
CASSFPGWDQETQYF	TGTGCCAGCAGCTTCCCGGGTTGGGACCAAGAGACCCAGTACTTC	NA	TRBJ2-5	NA	TRBV11-1
CASSQEYGTTPSNYGYTF	TGCGCCAGCAGCCAAGAATACGGGACAACTCCTTCTAACTATGGCTACACCTTC	NA	TRBJ1-2	NA	TRBV4-3
CATSSDLNTEAFF	TGTGCCACCAGCAGTGACCTTAACACTGAAGCTTTCTTT	NA	TRBJ1-1	NA	TRBV15
CASSYSKGVRGYTF	TGTGCCAGCAGTTACTCGAAAGGGGTCAGAGGCTACACCTTC	once	TRBJ1-2	NA	TRBV6-5
CASSLSGVGGQPQHF	TGCGCCAGCAGCTTGTCAGGGGTGGGTGGTCAGCCCCAGCATTTT	NA	TRBJ1-5	NA	TRBV5-1
CASSSPGASYGYTF	TGTGCCAGCAGCTCCCCGGGGGCCAGCTATGGCTACACCTTC	NA	TRBJ1-2	NA	TRBV11-2
CASSREAGGEVNIQYF	TGTGCCAGCAGCCGGGAAGCCGGGGGTGAGGTAAACATTCAGTACTTC	NA	TRBJ2-4	NA	TRBV9
CASRSDYGYTF	TGTGCCAGCAGGTCGGACTATGGCTACACCTTC	NA	TRBJ1-2	NA	TRBV6-6
CASSPSGSLAKNIQYF	TGTGCCAGCTCACCGTCGGGCAGTTTAGCCAAAAACATTCAGTACTTC	once	TRBJ2-4	NA	TRBV18
CASSLGTGSNQPQHF	TGCGCCAGCAGCTTGGGAACAGGGTCCAATCAGCCCCAGCATTTT	NA	TRBJ1-5	NA	TRBV5-1
CASSEPNEKLFF	TGTGCCAGCAGTGAACCCAATGAAAAACTGTTTTTT	NA	TRBJ1-4	NA	TRBV25-1
CSAGTVETQYF	TGCAGTGCTGGGACAGTCGAGACCCAGTACTTC	NA	TRBJ2-5	TRBD1	TRBV20-1
CASSLGSTYNSPLHF	TGTGCCAGCAGCTTAGGGTCCACCTATAATTCACCCCTCCACTTT	NA	TRBJ1-6	NA	TRBV7-2
CASRSQGPGELFF	TGTGCCAGCAGGTCCCAGGGTCCCGGGGAGCTGTTTTTT	NA	TRBJ2-2	NA	TRBV7-8